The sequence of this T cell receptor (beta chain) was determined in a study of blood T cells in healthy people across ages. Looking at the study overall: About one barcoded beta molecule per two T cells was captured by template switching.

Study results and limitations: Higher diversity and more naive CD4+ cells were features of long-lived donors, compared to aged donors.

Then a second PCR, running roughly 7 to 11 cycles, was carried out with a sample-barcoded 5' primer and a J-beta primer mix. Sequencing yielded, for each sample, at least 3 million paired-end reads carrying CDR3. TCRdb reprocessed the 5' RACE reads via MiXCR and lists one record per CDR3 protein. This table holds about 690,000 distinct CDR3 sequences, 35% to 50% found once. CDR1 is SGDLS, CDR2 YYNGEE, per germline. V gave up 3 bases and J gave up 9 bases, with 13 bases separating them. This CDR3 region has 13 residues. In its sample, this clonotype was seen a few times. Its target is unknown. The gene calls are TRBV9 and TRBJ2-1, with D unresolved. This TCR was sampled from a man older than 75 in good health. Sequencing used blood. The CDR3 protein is CASSARPVAEQFF. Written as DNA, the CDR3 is TGTGCCAGCAGCGCCCGACCTGTCGCTGAGCAGTTCTTC.